Below, 19 T cell receptor beta chains from the same sample are listed, as sequenced in a study of T-cell reconstitution after alpha-beta-depleted transplantation in children. Library preparation (for TCRbeta) was performed with unique molecular identifiers. TCRdb reprocessed the PCR reads via MiXCR and lists one record per CDR3 protein. The sample carries some 550,000 distinct CDR3 sequences, more than 20% recorded once. The source was PBMCs, mostly from graft donor cells, collected 360 days after TCRalphabeta/CD19-depleted stem cell transplant. These receptors all stem from a boy younger than two who had a stem cell transplant for acute myeloid leukemia, so the T cells may come from the graft donor.

J is TRBJ2-7 and V is TRBV20-1; the D gene could be TRBD1 or TRBD2 (5 bases each). Trimming left V 1 base short and J 2 bases short, with 18 bases between. Germline lookup yields CDR1 DFQATT and CDR2 SNEGSKA (reference sequence). This CDR3 contains 16 residues. The CDR3 reads CSARAEGRLLAYEQYF. CDR3 nucleotide sequence: TGCAGTGCTAGAGCCGAGGGACGGTTGTTGGCCTACGAGCAGTACTTC.

This clonotype was detected many times. The CDR3, as DNA: TGCAGTGCTAGGACAGAACTTACCTACGAGCAGTACTTC. Protein sequence: CSARTELTYEQYF. The J gene is TRBJ2-7, the V gene TRBV20-1; the D gene is possibly TRBD1 (5 bases). Germline loops: CDR1 DFQATT, CDR2 SNEGSKA (reference sequence). CDR3 length equals 13 residues. V lost 3 bases, J lost 2 bases, and 11 bases lay in between.

In its sample, this clonotype was seen a few times. The J gene is TRBJ2-1, the V gene TRBV2, with D possibly matching TRBD1 (5 bases). CDR1 SNHLY and CDR2 FYNNEI come from the germline V gene. The V end was cut by 8 bases, the J end by 0 bases, with 26 bases between. The CDR3 consists of 19 residues. The CDR3 here is CASCFSGAYSLPSYNEQFF. The CDR3 nucleotides read TGTGCCAGCTGTTTCTCTGGGGCGTACAGCCTCCCCTCCTACAATGAGCAGTTCTTC.

The chain is built from TRBV14 and TRBJ2-1; D unresolved. Trimming shortened V by 6 bases and J by 0 bases, and 15 bases separated the two germline ends. The CDR3 is 16 residues long. Germline CDR1 SGHDN, CDR2 FVKESK. The CDR3 DNA sequence: TGTGCCAGCAGTTACGCCGGGCTCCGCTCCTACAATGAGCAGTTCTTC. It encodes CASSYAGLRSYNEQFF.

This clonotype came up a few times. The V gene is TRBV29-1, the J gene TRBJ2-2, with a tentative D call TRBD1 (5 bases). Germline CDR1 and CDR2: SQVTM and ANQGSEA. The CDR3 consists of 15 residues. V shed 3 bases and J shed 2 bases, with 13 bases lying between them. In DNA form, the CDR3 reads TGCAGCGTTGACCAGGGCTACGACAACACCGGGGAGCTGTTTTTT. This sequence encodes CSVDQGYDNTGELFF.

This clonotype occurred many times. The chain employs TRBV20-1 and TRBJ2-7; 8 bases are a match to TRBD2. This CDR3 contains 14 residues. Germline V gene sequence: CDR1 DFQATT, CDR2 SNEGSKA (reference sequence). The J segment lost 6 bases and the V segment lost 5 bases, leaving 12 bases of the junction unmatched. The CDR3, as DNA: TGCAGTGCTGAATCGGGACTAGGCCGCGGCGAGCAGTACTTC. Its translation is CSAESGLGRGEQYF.

This clonotype showed up just a few times. This chain uses TRBV5-6 with TRBJ2-3, with a tentative D call TRBD1 (6 bases). Germline V gene sequence: CDR1 SGHDT, CDR2 YYEEEE. The CDR3 loop spans 15 amino acids. Between the trimmed V and J ends, which lost 4 bases and 0 bases, there was a span of 12 bases. CDR3 DNA: TGTGCCAGCAGCGCGGACAGCTCTAGCACAGATACGCAGTATTTT. Protein product: CASSADSSSTDTQYF.

The rearrangement uses TRBV6-5 and TRBJ2-3; 12 positions agree with TRBD2. The V segment lost 5 bases and the J segment 3 bases; nucleotides outside the gene matches: 3. CDR1 and CDR2 (germline): MNHEY, SVGAGI. The CDR3 has 15 amino acids. The CDR3 region has the DNA TGTGCCAGCAGTCACACTAGCGGGGGGACAGATACGCAGTATTTT. This codes for CASSHTSGGTDTQYF.

The J gene is TRBJ1-5, the V gene TRBV20-1; unclear D gene. Between the trimmed V and J ends, which lost 2 bases and 5 bases, there was a span of 13 bases. This CDR3 has 14 residues. Germline V lookup: CDR1 DFQATT, CDR2 SNEGSKA (reference sequence). The chain's CDR3 is CSARRSGSDQPQHF. Written as DNA, the CDR3 is TGCAGTGCTAGACGGAGCGGGAGTGATCAGCCCCAGCATTTT.

This clonotype was found a few times. The V and J genes are TRBV15 and TRBJ1-3, with D unresolved. Trimming removed 0 bases at V and 4 bases at J, with 10 bases between. Per germline, CDR1 LNHNV and CDR2 YYDKDF (reference sequence). The CDR3 contains 15 residues. CDR3 in amino acids: CATSRDPLLGNTIYF. Here the CDR3 DNA reads TGTGCCACCAGCAGAGATCCCCTCCTCGGAAACACCATATATTTT.

Many counts were recorded for this clonotype. V gene TRBV20-1 combines with J gene TRBJ1-1, with 8 positions matching TRBD1. The CDR3 is 17 amino acids. Germline CDR1 DFQATT, CDR2 SNEGSKA (reference sequence). After removal of 5 bases from V and 1 base from J, the junction contained 15 bases not matched to a gene. The CDR3 DNA reads as TGCAGTGCTTTCCATGGGGCCAGGGGGCTACGGAACACTGAAGCTTTCTTT. Translating gives CSAFHGARGLRNTEAFF.

This clonotype was detected only a few times. The rearrangement links TRBV24-1 to TRBJ2-3; TRBD2 agrees at 8 bases. Looked up from germline, CDR1 is KGHDR and CDR2 is SFDVKD. The V and J ends lost 7 bases and 2 bases, in that order; junction bases with no gene match: 1. This CDR3 has 13 residues. The DNA of the CDR3 is TGTGCCACCAGGGGACTAGTCACAGATACGCAGTATTTT. Its translation is CATRGLVTDTQYF.

This clonotype was counted many times. The chain has TRBV7-2 and TRBJ2-7; TRBD2 agrees at 11 bases. The germline V gene encodes CDR1 SGHTA and CDR2 FQGNSA. The CDR3 covers 15 residues. V lost 0 bases and J lost 6; bases outside the gene matches: 4. CDR3 sequence: CASSLALAGAREQYF. The CDR3 nucleotides read TGTGCCAGCAGCTTAGCACTAGCGGGGGCCCGCGAGCAGTACTTC.

The V call is TRBV4-1, the J call TRBJ2-1; D call uncertain. Germline V gives CDR1 MGHRA, CDR2 YSYEKL. V was trimmed by 0 bases and J by 4 bases, leaving 10 bases between them. This CDR3 has 15 amino acids. The CDR3 nucleotides are TGCGCCAGCAGCCAAGAAGGGAATCAATACAATGAGCAGTTCTTC. It specifies CASSQEGNQYNEQFF.

This clonotype was observed a few times. V is TRBV9 and J is TRBJ2-1; D assignment may be TRBD1 or TRBD2 (5 bases each). Trimming removed 2 bases at V and 6 bases at J, with 21 bases between. This CDR3 comprises 17 residues. Germline CDR1 SGDLS, CDR2 YYNGEE. CDR3 in DNA: TGTGCCAGCAGCGTTGGTATTGGGACGGTGCCGAGCAATGAGCAGTTCTTC. It encodes CASSVGIGTVPSNEQFF.

This clonotype came up many times. The genes are TRBV20-1 and TRBJ2-7, with D perhaps matching TRBD1 or TRBD2 (5 bases each). The CDR3 contains 14 residues. Germline V gives CDR1 DFQATT, CDR2 SNEGSKA (reference sequence). Trimming shortened V by 6 bases and J by 1 base, and 16 bases separated the two germline ends. CDR3 sequence reads: CSARKGSLSYEQYF. In nucleotides, the CDR3 is TGCAGTGCCCGTAAGGGGAGTTTGTCCTACGAGCAGTACTTC.

The J gene is TRBJ2-2, the V gene TRBV7-2; TRBD1 is a possible D gene (6 bases). Trimming pared 4 bases from V and 7 bases from J, leaving 10 bases between. From germline, CDR1 is SGHTA and CDR2 FQGNSA. The CDR3 runs to 13 residues. CDR3 in amino acids: CASSSGRGGELFF. The CDR3 coding sequence is TGTGCCAGCAGCTCCGGCAGGGGCGGGGAGCTGTTTTTT.

This clonotype was seen repeatedly, ten times or more. The chain joins TRBV6-1 to TRBJ2-5, with 9 bases matching TRBD1. The germline V gene encodes CDR1 MNHNS and CDR2 SASEGT. CDR3 size: 15 residues. After removal of 5 bases from V and 4 bases from J, the junction contained 8 bases not matched to a gene. DNA of the CDR3: TGTGCCAGCAGTCCATGGACAGGGGAAGGAGAGACCCAGTACTTC. It encodes CASSPWTGEGETQYF.

The V call is TRBV27, the J call TRBJ2-5; 10 bases are a match to TRBD1. Germline V lookup: CDR1 MNHEY, CDR2 SMNVEV (reference sequence). The CDR3 has 15 residues. The V and J ends lost 5 bases and 5 bases, in that order; junction bases with no gene match: 8. As DNA, the CDR3 is TGTGCCAGCAGTCCCGTGGGACAGGGGCAGGAGACCCAGTACTTC. Protein product: CASSPVGQGQETQYF.